These 3 T cell receptor beta chains originate from one sample sequenced in a study of T cells in Graves' hyperthyroidism and ophthalmopathy. Amplification yielded TCR beta CDR3 regions, with RNA transcripts as the source. The primer set for the first-round RT-PCR of the TCR CDR3 was HTBI. Each CDR3 protein gets one entry after TCRdb re-called the multiplex PCR reads with MiXCR. This table has 450,000 to 700,000 distinct CDR3 sequences, approximately 44% appearing once. Sequencing was performed on peripheral blood or thyroid tissue (not recorded which). The receptors were sampled from an adult woman with Graves' disease, either hyperthyroidism or ophthalmopathy (not recorded which).

The gene calls are TRBV30 and TRBJ2-2; no clear D. Germline values: CDR1 GTSNPN, CDR2 SVGIG (reference sequence). V was pared by 0 bases and J by 5 bases, with 7 bases between. The CDR3 covers 13 residues. This chain's CDR3 is CAWSVTMTGELFF. The CDR3 DNA sequence: TGTGCCTGGAGTGTAACGATGACCGGGGAGCTGTTTTTT.

The genes are TRBV10-3 and TRBJ2-7; 8 nucleotides match TRBD1. CDR1 is ENHRY and CDR2 is SYGVKD in the germline V gene. The J segment lost 3 bases and the V segment lost 6 bases, leaving 13 bases of the junction unmatched. The CDR3 totals 16 residues. CDR3 in DNA: TGTGCCATCAGGCCGGATACCGGGACAGGCAACTACGAGCAGTACTTC. Its translation is CAIRPDTGTGNYEQYF.

In its sample, this clonotype was seen a few times. The chain is built from TRBV29-1 and TRBJ2-5, with D perhaps matching TRBD1 (6 bases). V lost 6 bases to trimming and J lost 5 bases, with 13 bases between them. Per germline, CDR1 SQVTM and CDR2 ANQGSEA. The length of the CDR3 is 12 residues. The CDR3 region is CSVVQGQETQYF. The CDR3 DNA is TGCAGCGTCGTACAGGGCCAGGAGACCCAGTACTTC.